These 31 T cell receptor beta chains were all obtained from the same sample, sequenced in a study of PD-1 blockade in classical Hodgkin lymphoma. Every patient relapsed after autologous stem cell transplantation, and brentuximab vedotin exposure varied. Data came from immunoSEQ multiplex PCR; TCRdb stores just in-frame clones and leaves some out. The table lists around 28,000 clones, roughly three quarters of them singletons. This specimen consisted of peripheral blood mononuclear cells (PBMCs), obtained before the second cycle of nivolumab. The receptors were gathered from a human donor with classical Hodgkin lymphoma.

V is TRBV6-5 and J is TRBJ2-2; tentatively, D is TRBD1 (6 bases). Germline CDR1 is MNHEY and CDR2 is SVGAGI. The ends were cut back, 6 bases at V and 7 bases at J, with 9 bases in the middle. The CDR3 has 12 amino acids. The CDR3 coding sequence is TGTGCCAGCAGCGCAGGGGTCGGGGAGCTGTTTTTT. It encodes CASSAGVGELFF.

CDR3 amino acids: CASSQETSGVYNEQFF. The CDR3 region has the DNA TGCGCCAGCAGCCAAGAAACCAGCGGGGTTTACAATGAGCAGTTCTTC. V and J are TRBV4-1 and TRBJ2-1; 7 bases match TRBD2. The CDR3 consists of 16 residues. The V gene's germline CDR1 is MGHRA and CDR2 YSYEKL. Unmatched junction bases numbered 6, after V lost 0 bases and J lost 4 bases.

CDR3: CASSSKLGQTTNYGYTF. As DNA, the CDR3 is TGTGCCAGCAGTTCAAAGCTCGGACAGACAACTAACTATGGCTACACCTTC. V and J are TRBV28 and TRBJ1-2; possibly TRBD1 for D (6 bases). From germline, CDR1 is MDHEN and CDR2 SYDVKM. Trimming took 4 bases from V and 0 from J, leaving 18 bases between them. The CDR3 runs to 17 residues.

The chain uses TRBV30 and TRBJ2-1; TRBD2 is a possible D gene (6 bases). With 0 bases removed from V and 6 bases from J, the gap between germline ends came to 9 bases. The CDR3 has 13 amino acids. Germline V gene data show CDR1 as GTSNPN and CDR2 as SVGIG (reference sequence). CDR3 in amino acids: CAWSVQEGNEQFF. The CDR3 DNA is TGTGCCTGGAGTGTACAGGAGGGCAATGAGCAGTTCTTC.

This clone was counted between two and nine times. This sequence joins TRBV7-2 and TRBJ2-3; possibly TRBD2 for D (5 bases). Germline V gives CDR1 SGHTA, CDR2 FQGNSA. The length of the CDR3 is 15 residues. V was pared by 2 bases and J by 7 bases, with 16 bases between. In DNA, the CDR3 is TGTGCCAGCAGCTTAAGTTCGGCGGGCTGGAATACGCAGTATTTT. Its protein product is CASSLSSAGWNTQYF.

This chain links TRBV9 with TRBJ1-4, with 9 bases that match TRBD1. Germline V gives CDR1 SGDLS, CDR2 YYNGEE. The CDR3 sequence is 15 residues long. Trimming took 4 bases from V and 8 from J; bases not matched to a gene: 9. This CDR3 is CASSLRTGVREKLFF. The CDR3 nucleotides are TGTGCCAGCAGCTTACGGACAGGGGTGCGGGAAAAACTGTTTTTT. Filled out from reference TRBV9 and TRBJ1-4, the complete variable domain reads DSGVTQTPKHLITATGQRVTLRCSPRSGDLSVYWYQQSLDQGLQFLIQYYNGEERAKGNILERFSAQQFPDLHSELNLSSLELGDSALYFCASSLRTGVREKLFFGSGTQLSVL.

The chain joins TRBV19 to TRBJ1-5; 7 bases are shared with TRBD1. This CDR3 is built from 14 residues. Trimming took 5 bases from V and 6 from J; bases not matched to a gene: 7. Germline values: CDR1 LNHDA, CDR2 SQIVND (reference sequence). The DNA for the CDR3 is TGTGCCAGTAGTGGCCTGACAGGGCTTCAGCCCCAGCATTTT. As protein: CASSGLTGLQPQHF. Supplemented by reference TRBV19 and TRBJ1-5, the full variable domain reads DGGITQSPKYLFRKEGQNVTLSCEQNLNHDAMYWYRQDPGQGLRLIYYSQIVNDFQKGDIAEGYSVSREKKESFPLTVTSAQKNPTAFYLCASSGLTGLQPQHFGDGTRLSIL.

The rearrangement links TRBV9 to TRBJ2-1; perhaps TRBD2 as D (5 bases). Trimming shortened V by 2 bases and J by 4 bases, and 16 bases separated the two germline ends. This CDR3 comprises 16 residues. Germline V lookup: CDR1 SGDLS, CDR2 YYNGEE. For the CDR3, the DNA is TGTGCCAGCAGCGTCAGAGGGCAGGTAACTTACAATGAGCAGTTCTTC. The encoded protein is CASSVRGQVTYNEQFF.

CDR3 sequence (DNA): TGTGCCAGCAGTCACCGTAGCGGCCGGGAGACCCAGTACTTC. It is translated as CASSHRSGRETQYF. The chain carries TRBV6-5 and TRBJ2-5; a weak D match, TRBD2 (6 bases). Looked up from germline, CDR1 is MNHEY and CDR2 is SVGAGI. CDR3 size: 14 residues. V was trimmed by 5 bases and J by 5 bases, leaving 15 bases between them.

This clone has ten or more counts. The chain has TRBV6-5 and TRBJ2-1; TRBD1 aligns across 8 bases. CDR1 is MNHEY and CDR2 is SVGAGI in the germline V gene. V dropped 5 bases and J dropped 3; count of bases not matched to a gene: 6. This CDR3 comprises 15 residues. CDR3 residues: CASSPTGAGYNEQFF. The CDR3 DNA reads TGTGCCAGCAGTCCGACAGGGGCTGGCTACAATGAGCAGTTCTTC.

The chain links TRBV28 to TRBJ2-1, with TRBD2 identical over 8 bases. The CDR3 length is 13 residues. The ends lost 3 bases at V and 15 bases at J; junction bases unmatched: 10. The germline CDR1 and CDR2 sequences are MDHEN and SYDVKM. CDR3 in DNA: TGTGCCAGCAGTTTCATGACTAGCGCCCCGAGGTTCTTC. Translating it yields CASSFMTSAPRFF.

This clone was found once. The V gene is TRBV7-9, the J gene TRBJ1-2; the D gene is possibly TRBD1 (5 bases). V was clipped by 1 base and J by 7 bases, with 13 bases between them. Germline V gives CDR1 SEHNR, CDR2 FQNEAQ (reference sequence). The CDR3 runs 14 residues. The CDR3 DNA reads as TGTGCCAGCAGCTTAGATTCAGGGTTGGGTGGCTACACCTTC. It specifies CASSLDSGLGGYTF.

This clone was seen only a few times. The J gene is TRBJ2-2, the V gene TRBV4-2, with D maybe TRBD1 (6 bases). The CDR3 covers 13 residues. The V and J ends lost 2 bases and 8 bases respectively, with 9 bases between them. Per germline, CDR1 LGHNA and CDR2 YNFKEQ. The CDR3 nucleotides read TGTGCCAGCAGCCAATCGGACAGAGGGGAGCTGTTTTTT. Translating gives CASSQSDRGELFF.

The chain couples TRBV28 to TRBJ1-1; D not resolved. The CDR3 runs 15 residues. Germline V gives CDR1 MDHEN, CDR2 SYDVKM. Between the trimmed V and J ends, which lost 1 base and 0 bases, there was a span of 9 bases. CDR3 sequence (DNA): TGTGCCAGCAGTTTATCAGGTCATTTGAACACTGAAGCTTTCTTT. This translates into CASSLSGHLNTEAFF.

The chain is built from TRBV30 and TRBJ2-1; D might be TRBD1 (7 bases). The CDR3 runs 15 residues. Germline V gene lookup returns CDR1 GTSNPN and CDR2 SVGIG (reference sequence). CDR3 nucleotides: TGTGCAGCGACAGGGAAACGCGGGGCATACAATGAGCAGTTCTTC. Translated: CAATGKRGAYNEQFF.

The V call is TRBV28, the J call TRBJ2-5; 11 bases match TRBD2. The CDR3 runs to 17 residues. Germline CDR1 and CDR2: MDHEN and SYDVKM. V shed 6 bases and J 4 bases; nucleotides not matched to a gene: 13. The CDR3 loop is CASSPQILAGVAETQYF. In nucleotides, the CDR3 is TGTGCCAGCAGCCCGCAAATACTAGCGGGAGTGGCAGAGACCCAGTACTTC.

The genes are TRBV7-9 and TRBJ1-6; unclear D gene. This CDR3 comprises 14 residues. V shed 5 bases and J shed 2 bases, with 7 bases lying between them. CDR1 is SEHNR and CDR2 is FQNEAQ in the germline V gene (reference sequence). In DNA form, the CDR3 reads TGTGCCAGCAGCCGCGAGACCTATAATTCACCCCTCCACTTT. Translating gives CASSRETYNSPLHF.

The genes are TRBV6-1 and TRBJ2-1; perhaps TRBD1 as D (6 bases). Germline CDR1 is MNHNS and CDR2 is SASEGT. Trimming took off 4 bases at V and 4 bases at J, with 14 bases between the two ends. The CDR3 has 15 residues. The CDR3 DNA reads as TGTGCCAGCAGTGTTGTCGGACAGCCTTACAATGAGCAGTTCTTC. Its protein product is CASSVVGQPYNEQFF.

A note on this clone: The sample carries other DNA sequences with the same CDR3. V usage is TRBV10-3 and J usage is TRBJ2-7; perhaps TRBD2 as D (6 bases). Trimming removed 5 bases at V and 0 bases at J, with 17 bases between. The CDR3 is made up of 16 amino acids. The germline V gene encodes CDR1 ENHRY and CDR2 SYGVKD. The CDR3 region is CAISKGVGTLSYEQYF. The CDR3, as DNA: TGTGCCATCAGTAAAGGAGTGGGGACTCTCTCCTACGAGCAGTACTTC.

This chain connects TRBV19 to TRBJ2-6, with TRBD1 identical over 7 bases. Germline values: CDR1 LNHDA, CDR2 SQIVND (reference sequence). The V segment lost 7 bases and the J segment 0 bases; nucleotides outside the gene matches: 9. This CDR3 spans 17 amino acids. The CDR3 region has the DNA TGTGCCAGTAAGCCGGGACAGCTATTCTCTGGGGCCAACGTCCTGACTTTC. Its protein is CASKPGQLFSGANVLTF.

Written as DNA, the CDR3 is TGTGCCTGGAGTGGAGGGGGAGATACGCAGTATTTT. This encodes CAWSGGGDTQYF. The chain combines TRBV30 with TRBJ2-3; TRBD1 might be the D (6 bases). This CDR3 has 12 amino acids. Trimming took off 1 base at V and 5 bases at J, with 7 bases between the two ends. CDR1 is GTSNPN and CDR2 is SVGIG in the germline V gene (reference sequence).

The rearrangement uses TRBV4-3 and TRBJ1-2; D is unclear. Trimming took off 0 bases at V and 2 bases at J, with 10 bases between the two ends. This CDR3 contains 15 residues. Germline V gives CDR1 LGHNA, CDR2 YSLEER. For the CDR3, the DNA is TGCGCCAGCAGCCAAGAAGCAGCCCGGAACTATGGCTACACCTTC. It is translated as CASSQEAARNYGYTF.

This chain connects TRBV19 to TRBJ1-2; 10 nucleotides align to TRBD1. Germline lookup yields CDR1 LNHDA and CDR2 SQIVND (reference sequence). This CDR3 spans 13 amino acids. V dropped 9 bases and J dropped 8; count of bases not matched to a gene: 9. CDR3 loop: CASRRQGAWGYTF. The CDR3 DNA reads as TGTGCCAGCCGCCGACAGGGGGCTTGGGGCTACACCTTC.

V is TRBV6-5 and J is TRBJ2-1; 13 nucleotides align to TRBD2. This CDR3 region has 16 residues. The germline gives CDR1 MNHEY, CDR2 SVGAGI. Unmatched junction bases numbered 3, after V lost 0 bases and J lost 7 bases. The CDR3 is CASSYSGLAGVNEQFF. The CDR3 DNA reads as TGTGCCAGCAGTTACTCTGGACTAGCGGGAGTAAATGAGCAGTTCTTC.

J is TRBJ2-6 and V is TRBV29-1; D is unresolved. V lost 4 bases and J lost 0, with 10 bases in between. The CDR3 totals 15 residues. Germline CDR1 SQVTM, CDR2 ANQGSEA. In DNA, the CDR3 is TGCAGCGTTGTGGACGATTTCTCTGGGGCCAACGTCCTGACTTTC. Encoded protein: CSVVDDFSGANVLTF.

The DNA for the CDR3 is TGTGCCTGGAGTCCCCCCGGGATACCTAACTATGGCTACACCTTC. It yields the protein CAWSPPGIPNYGYTF. V usage is TRBV30 and J usage is TRBJ1-2; D gene unclear. Trimming left V 2 bases short and J 0 bases short, with 13 bases between. Per germline, CDR1 GTSNPN and CDR2 SVGIG (reference sequence). This CDR3 comprises 15 residues.

This clone was observed a handful of times. This sequence joins TRBV30 and TRBJ1-1, with a possible D match to TRBD1 (6 bases). Germline V gene data show CDR1 as GTSNPN and CDR2 as SVGIG (reference sequence). There are 12 residues in the CDR3. V gave up 5 bases and J gave up 4 bases, with 11 bases separating them. CDR3 bases: TGTGCCTGGGACCAAGGGGGCACTGAAGCTTTCTTT. Its protein product is CAWDQGGTEAFF. The whole variable domain, filled in from reference TRBV30 and TRBJ1-1, reads SQTIHQWPATLVQPVGSPLSLECTVEGTSNPNLYWYRQAAGRGLQLLFYSVGIGQISSEVPQNLSASRPQDRQFILSSKKLLLSDSGFYLCAWDQGGTEAFFGQGTRLTVV.

This chain uses TRBV5-1 with TRBJ2-1; tentative D call: TRBD1 (5 bases). CDR3 length: 15 residues. V gave up 4 bases and J gave up 5 bases, with 16 bases separating them. CDR1 is SGHRS and CDR2 is YFSETQ in the germline V gene. CDR3 in amino acids: CASSLGRRAHNEQFF. The CDR3 nucleotides are TGCGCCAGCAGCCTCGGGCGCAGGGCCCACAATGAGCAGTTCTTC.

This clone has a handful of counts. The J gene is TRBJ2-2, the V gene TRBV4-2; D is possibly TRBD1 (6 bases). The CDR3 contains 17 residues. Trimming shortened V by 6 bases and J by 6 bases, and 23 bases separated the two germline ends. Germline CDR1 and CDR2: LGHNA and YNFKEQ. This CDR3 is CASSPKGLGAVAGELFF. In DNA form, the CDR3 reads TGTGCCAGCAGTCCCAAGGGTTTGGGGGCGGTCGCCGGGGAGCTGTTTTTT.

J is TRBJ2-1 and V is TRBV7-9, with D perhaps TRBD2 (7 bases). Trimming shortened V by 11 bases and J by 8 bases, and 16 bases separated the two germline ends. The germline V gene has CDR1 SEHNR and CDR2 FQNEAQ (reference sequence). The CDR3 has 12 residues. The CDR3 protein is CAGGRGADEQFF. In nucleotides, the CDR3 is TGTGCCGGAGGCCGGGGGGCCGATGAGCAGTTCTTC.

Here the CDR3 reads CASSYSTQKETQYF. The CDR3 DNA reads TGTGCCAGCAGTTACTCAACACAGAAAGAGACCCAGTACTTC. The rearrangement uses TRBV6-6 and TRBJ2-5; no firm D call. The CDR3 sequence is 14 residues long. With 0 bases removed from V and 3 bases from J, the gap between germline ends came to 8 bases. The germline V gene has CDR1 MNHNY and CDR2 SVGAGI (reference sequence).